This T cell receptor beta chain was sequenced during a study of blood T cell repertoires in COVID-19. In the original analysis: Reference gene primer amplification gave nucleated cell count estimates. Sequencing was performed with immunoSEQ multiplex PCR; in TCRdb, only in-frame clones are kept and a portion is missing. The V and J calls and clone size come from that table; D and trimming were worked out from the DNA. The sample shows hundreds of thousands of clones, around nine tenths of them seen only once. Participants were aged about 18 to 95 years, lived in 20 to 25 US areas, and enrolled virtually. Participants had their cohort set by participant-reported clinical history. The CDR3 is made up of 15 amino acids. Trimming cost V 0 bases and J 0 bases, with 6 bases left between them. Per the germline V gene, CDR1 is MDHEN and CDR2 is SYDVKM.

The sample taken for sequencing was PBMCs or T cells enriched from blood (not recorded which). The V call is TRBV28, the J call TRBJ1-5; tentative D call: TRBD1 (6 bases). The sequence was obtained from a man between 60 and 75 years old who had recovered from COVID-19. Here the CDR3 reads CASSLWDSSNQPQHF. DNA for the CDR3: TGTGCCAGCAGTTTATGGGACAGTAGCAATCAGCCCCAGCATTTT.